The clone carrying this T cell receptor beta chain occurred many times. With V trimmed by 2 bases and J by 3 bases, 4 bases remained unmatched. The CDR3 has 16 residues. Looked up from germline, CDR1 is MNHEY and CDR2 is SVGAGI. The sample belongs to a study of T-cell reconstitution after alpha-beta-depleted transplantation in children. A library of TCRbeta sequences, prepared with unique molecular identifiers, was generated. TCRdb reprocessed the PCR reads with MiXCR, giving one entry per CDR3 protein. The sample carries hundreds of thousands of distinct CDR3 sequences, about 10% recorded once. This chain links TRBV6-5 with TRBJ2-1; TRBD1 matches at 10 bases. This sample comprised PBMCs from the stem cell graft donor, obtained from the stem cell graft. This receptor was identified in a human donor who donated a stem cell graft to a child with acute myeloid leukemia. This CDR3 reads CASSYRGQGNYNEQFF. The CDR3 DNA is TGTGCCAGCAGTTACAGGGGACAGGGGAACTACAATGAGCAGTTCTTC.